The clone carrying this TCR beta chain was counted between two and nine times. The antigen is unknown. A 5'RACE template-switching step, the method used to make TCR cDNA, added a universal primer site and UMIs. TCRdb re-called the 5' RACE reads through MiXCR, storing one row per CDR3 protein. The sample consists of about 240,000 distinct CDR3 sequences, 6% to 7.5% of them appearing once. CDR3 length equals 11 residues. CDR1 and CDR2 (germline): DFQATT, SNEGSKA (reference sequence). V gave up 2 bases and J gave up 6 bases, with 5 bases separating them. These data belong to a study of T cells after yellow fever vaccination. Overall study results and limits: After the booster, 96% of CD4 and 75% to 90% of CD8 primary-response clones were re-detected. Contaminating bulk clonotypes could be abundant in FACS-sorted repertoires. Across the CD4 and CD8 compartments, a small share of clonotypes was present in both.

This TCR came from a man younger than 40 who received the YFV17D yellow fever vaccine. The rearrangement joins TRBV20-1 to TRBJ2-1; D unresolved. The sample consisted of CD4+ T cells sorted from PBMCs, taken 15 days after the yellow fever booster vaccination. CDR3 sequence (DNA): TGCAGTGCTAGACCGATCAATGAGCAGTTCTTC. Encoded protein: CSARPINEQFF.